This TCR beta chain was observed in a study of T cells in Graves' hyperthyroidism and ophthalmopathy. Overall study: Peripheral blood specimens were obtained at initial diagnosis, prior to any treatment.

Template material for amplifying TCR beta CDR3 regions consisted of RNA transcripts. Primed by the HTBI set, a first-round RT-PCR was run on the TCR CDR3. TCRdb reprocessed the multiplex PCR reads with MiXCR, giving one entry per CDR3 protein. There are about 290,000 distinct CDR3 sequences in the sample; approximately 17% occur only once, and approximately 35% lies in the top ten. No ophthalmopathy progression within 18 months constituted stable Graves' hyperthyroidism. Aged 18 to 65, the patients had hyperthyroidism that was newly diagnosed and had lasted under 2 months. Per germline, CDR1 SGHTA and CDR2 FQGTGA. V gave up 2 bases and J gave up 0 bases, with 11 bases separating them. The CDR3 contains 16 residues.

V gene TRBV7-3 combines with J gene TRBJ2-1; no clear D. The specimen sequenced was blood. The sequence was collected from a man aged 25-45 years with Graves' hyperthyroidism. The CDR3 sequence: CASSLDGQNSYNEQFF. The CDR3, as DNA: TGTGCCAGCAGCTTAGATGGGCAAAACTCCTACAATGAGCAGTTCTTC. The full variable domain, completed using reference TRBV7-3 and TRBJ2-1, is GAGVSQTPSNKVTEKGKYVELRCDPISGHTALYWYRQSLGQGPEFLIYFQGTGAADDSGLPNDRFFAVRPEGSVSTLKIQRTERGDSAVYLCASSLDGQNSYNEQFFGPGTRLTVL.